These T cell receptor beta chains were read from a single sample in a study of blood T cell repertoires in COVID-19. This table comes from immunoSEQ multiplex PCR, and its TCRdb copy is limited to in-frame clones, with some not included. The table has approximately 240,000 clones, around 82% seen once. Sequencing input: peripheral blood. The source is a woman aged 25 to 45 who had recovered from COVID-19. CDR3s include the opening cysteine and the closing phenylalanine or tryptophan. The order of the fields is J gene, V gene, D gene, clone size, CDR3 protein, CDR3 DNA. A D gene is named only where the DNA matches it firmly. Clone size is shown for a subset of rows, as once, few, many or a class of expanded clone.

J: TRBJ2-1
V: TRBV11-3
D: TRBD1
size: few
CDR3: CASSFNQGAEQFF
DNA: TGTGCCAGCAGCTTTAATCAGGGGGCAGAGCAGTTCTTC

J: TRBJ2-2
V: TRBV24-1
D: .
size: .
CDR3: CATKGEGATGELFF
DNA: TGTGCCACCAAAGGCGAGGGCGCCACCGGGGAGCTGTTTTTT

J: TRBJ2-5
V: TRBV2
D: TRBD1
size: .
CDR3: CASSTNGQGETQYF
DNA: TGTGCCAGCAGTACCAATGGACAGGGGGAGACCCAGTACTTC

J: TRBJ2-5
V: TRBV6-4
D: .
size: .
CDR3: CASKDGLYQETQYF
DNA: TGTGCCAGCAAAGACGGACTGTACCAAGAGACCCAGTACTTC

J: TRBJ2-7
V: TRBV27
D: .
size: .
CDR3: CASSPQLSLAKYEQYF
DNA: TGTGCCAGCAGCCCACAGTTAAGTCTAGCTAAGTACGAGCAGTACTTC

J: TRBJ2-7
V: TRBV6-6
D: TRBD2
size: .
CDR3: CASSWAGEGYEQYF
DNA: TGTGCCAGCAGTTGGGCGGGAGAGGGCTACGAGCAGTACTTC

J: TRBJ2-1
V: TRBV2
D: TRBD2
size: .
CDR3: CAITQVGGTRLFGGEQFF
DNA: TGTGCCATCACTCAGGTTGGCGGGACTAGGCTCTTTGGAGGTGAGCAGTTCTTC

J: TRBJ2-3
V: TRBV10-1
D: .
size: .
CDR3: CASGLSADTQYF
DNA: TGCGCCAGTGGACTCTCCGCGGATACGCAGTATTTT

J: TRBJ1-3
V: TRBV6-5
D: .
size: many
CDR3: CALLDSAGNTIYF
DNA: TGTGCCCTCCTCGACAGCGCTGGAAACACCATATATTTT

J: TRBJ2-2
V: TRBV27
D: .
size: once
CDR3: CASSAGLYTGELFF
DNA: TGTGCCAGCAGTGCGGGACTGTACACCGGGGAGCTGTTTTTT

J: TRBJ2-7
V: TRBV5-1
D: TRBD2
size: .
CDR3: CASSLVPVTSAVYEQYF
DNA: TGCGCCAGCAGCTTGGTGCCGGTGACTAGCGCTGTCTACGAGCAGTACTTC

J: TRBJ2-7
V: TRBV27
D: TRBD2
size: .
CDR3: CASSKAAGGAYEQYF
DNA: TGTGCCAGCAGCAAAGCAGCGGGAGGCGCCTACGAGCAGTACTTC

J: TRBJ2-7
V: TRBV27
D: TRBD2
size: .
CDR3: CASSLSLAGQSYEQYF
DNA: TGTGCCAGCAGTTTATCCCTAGCGGGCCAGTCCTACGAGCAGTACTTC

J: TRBJ1-2
V: TRBV6-5
D: TRBD1
size: once
CDR3: CASSRQGQNYGYTF
DNA: TGTGCCAGCAGCCGTCAGGGACAGAACTATGGCTACACCTTC

J: TRBJ2-1
V: TRBV5-4
D: TRBD2
size: .
CDR3: CASSLVGGRNNEQFF
DNA: TGTGCCAGCAGCTTGGTTGGCGGGAGGAACAATGAGCAGTTCTTC

J: TRBJ2-1
V: TRBV28
D: TRBD1
size: .
CDR3: CASSQGQGAQNEQFF
DNA: TGTGCCAGCAGTCAGGGACAGGGGGCTCAGAATGAGCAGTTCTTC

J: TRBJ1-5
V: TRBV4-1
D: .
size: .
CDR3: CASSAHGLSNQPQHF
DNA: TGCGCCAGCAGCGCTCACGGTCTAAGCAATCAGCCCCAGCATTTT

J: TRBJ2-7
V: TRBV9
D: TRBD1
size: .
CDR3: CASSEGASSYEQYF
DNA: TGTGCCAGCAGCGAGGGGGCTAGCTCCTACGAGCAGTACTTC

J: TRBJ1-4
V: TRBV4-2
D: .
size: .
CDR3: CASSQVLGDNPNEKLFF
DNA: TGTGCCAGCAGCCAAGTCTTAGGGGACAACCCTAATGAAAAACTGTTTTTT

J: TRBJ2-5
V: TRBV19
D: .
size: .
CDR3: CASRPSGEETQYF
DNA: TGTGCCAGTAGACCTTCCGGAGAAGAGACCCAGTACTTC

J: TRBJ2-7
V: TRBV3-1/TRBV3-2
D: TRBD2
size: .
CDR3: CASSTSGAPYEQYF
DNA: TGTGCCAGCAGCACTAGCGGAGCCCCCTACGAGCAGTACTTC

J: TRBJ1-2
V: TRBV24-1
D: TRBD1
size: .
CDR3: CATSGADRGDYGYTF
DNA: TGTGCCACCAGTGGTGCGGACAGGGGGGACTATGGCTACACCTTC

J: TRBJ1-2
V: TRBV30
D: TRBD1
size: .
CDR3: CAWRGQGAQYGYTF
DNA: TGTGCCTGGAGGGGACAGGGGGCGCAGTATGGCTACACCTTC

J: TRBJ2-5
V: TRBV5-1
D: TRBD2
size: once
CDR3: CASSLGTSGSRETQYF
DNA: TGCGCCAGCAGCCTAGGGACTAGCGGGAGTAGGGAGACCCAGTACTTC

J: TRBJ1-1
V: TRBV2
D: .
size: .
CDR3: CASSERASNTEAFF
DNA: TGTGCCAGCAGTGAGCGCGCCTCGAACACTGAAGCTTTCTTT

J: TRBJ2-2
V: TRBV2
D: .
size: .
CDR3: CASSEAGGRTGELFF
DNA: TGTGCCAGCAGTGAAGCGGGAGGTCGCACCGGGGAGCTGTTTTTT

J: TRBJ2-7
V: TRBV4-2
D: TRBD1
size: .
CDR3: CASSQDRDRGPPYEQYF
DNA: TGTGCCAGCAGCCAAGATAGGGACAGGGGTCCCCCCTACGAGCAGTACTTC

J: TRBJ2-1
V: TRBV27
D: .
size: once
CDR3: CASTLGGAGYNEQFF
DNA: TGTGCCAGCACCCTTGGGGGGGCGGGATACAATGAGCAGTTCTTC

J: TRBJ1-2
V: TRBV19
D: TRBD1
size: .
CDR3: CASRSPARQGAYTF
DNA: TGTGCCAGTAGGAGTCCGGCTAGACAGGGAGCCTACACCTTC

J: TRBJ1-2
V: TRBV12-3/TRBV12-4
D: .
size: .
CDR3: CASSLGRERGYTF
DNA: TGTGCCAGCAGTTTAGGCCGAGAGCGGGGCTACACCTTC

J: TRBJ2-3
V: TRBV5-5
D: TRBD1
size: .
CDR3: CASSSLRTGRNTQYF
DNA: TGTGCCAGCAGCTCCCTCAGGACAGGGCGAAATACGCAGTATTTT

J: TRBJ2-1
V: TRBV11-2
D: .
size: .
CDR3: CASSFEGDEQFF
DNA: TGTGCCAGCAGCTTTGAGGGCGATGAGCAGTTCTTC

J: TRBJ2-3
V: TRBV5-1
D: TRBD2
size: few
CDR3: CASSSEGGSSTDTQYF
DNA: TGCGCCAGCAGCTCCGAGGGAGGGTCTAGCACAGATACGCAGTATTTT

J: TRBJ2-7
V: TRBV10-2
D: TRBD2
size: .
CDR3: CASSWTSGGAYEQYF
DNA: TGCGCCAGCAGTTGGACTAGCGGAGGGGCCTACGAGCAGTACTTC

J: TRBJ2-1
V: TRBV9
D: .
size: .
CDR3: CASSPPLMGESYNEQFF
DNA: TGTGCCAGCAGCCCCCCTTTAATGGGAGAAAGTTACAATGAGCAGTTCTTC

J: TRBJ2-7
V: TRBV3-1/TRBV3-2
D: .
size: few
CDR3: CASSQDTPGEQYF
DNA: TGTGCCAGCAGCCAAGACACCCCCGGCGAGCAGTACTTC

J: TRBJ2-7
V: TRBV7-2
D: TRBD1
size: .
CDR3: CASSFGTGYEQYF
DNA: TGTGCCAGCAGCTTCGGGACAGGTTACGAGCAGTACTTC

J: TRBJ1-3
V: TRBV27
D: TRBD1
size: .
CDR3: CASSLNRGPGFGGNTIYF
DNA: TGTGCCAGCAGTTTAAACAGGGGGCCGGGATTCGGGGGAAACACCATATATTTT

J: TRBJ1-5
V: TRBV30
D: TRBD1
size: once
CDR3: CAWSVPTGLNQPQHF
DNA: TGTGCCTGGAGTGTACCGACAGGGCTAAATCAGCCCCAGCATTTT

J: TRBJ2-3
V: TRBV5-1
D: TRBD2
size: .
CDR3: CASSYGTSGSMGSTDTQYF
DNA: TGCGCCAGCAGCTACGGGACTAGCGGGAGTATGGGGAGCACAGATACGCAGTATTTT

J: TRBJ2-7
V: TRBV19
D: TRBD2
size: .
CDR3: CASSILAGGSEQYF
DNA: TGTGCCAGTAGTATCTTGGCGGGAGGGAGCGAGCAGTACTTC

J: TRBJ2-3
V: TRBV29-1
D: TRBD1
size: .
CDR3: CSVAGTVSTDTQYF
DNA: TGCAGCGTTGCCGGGACAGTAAGCACAGATACGCAGTATTTT

J: TRBJ2-1
V: TRBV21-1
D: .
size: .
CDR3: CASSDPGQGRDEQFF
DNA: TGTGCCAGCAGCGACCCGGGACAGGGACGCGATGAGCAGTTCTTC

J: TRBJ2-6
V: TRBV13
D: TRBD1
size: .
CDR3: CASSPRTGTGGALGANVLTF
DNA: TGTGCCAGCAGCCCTCGGACCGGGACAGGGGGCGCGTTGGGGGCCAACGTCCTGACTTTC

J: TRBJ1-1
V: TRBV4-2
D: .
size: once
CDR3: CASSPGRAGGNTEAFF
DNA: TGTGCCAGCAGCCCGGGCAGGGCCGGGGGGAACACTGAAGCTTTCTTT

J: TRBJ2-3
V: TRBV6-4
D: .
size: .
CDR3: CASSDSGPTDTQYF
DNA: TGTGCCAGCAGTGACTCGGGCCCCACAGATACGCAGTATTTT

J: TRBJ1-4
V: TRBV3-1/TRBV3-2
D: TRBD1
size: .
CDR3: CASSQGIGQELFF
DNA: TGTGCCAGCAGCCAAGGTATTGGACAGGAACTGTTTTTT

J: TRBJ2-5
V: TRBV19
D: TRBD2
size: once
CDR3: CASSIGGRSQETQYF
DNA: TGTGCCAGTAGTATAGGCGGGAGGAGCCAAGAGACCCAGTACTTC

J: TRBJ2-7
V: TRBV5-6
D: TRBD1
size: once
CDR3: CASSLGAVRGQDEQYF
DNA: TGTGCCAGCAGCTTGGGGGCGGTTAGGGGACAGGACGAGCAGTACTTC

J: TRBJ2-7
V: TRBV18
D: .
size: .
CDR3: CASSPEGPYEQYF
DNA: TGTGCCAGCTCACCCGAGGGCCCCTACGAGCAGTACTTC

J: TRBJ2-1
V: TRBV29-1
D: TRBD2
size: .
CDR3: CSPGLAGESEQFF
DNA: TGCAGCCCGGGGCTAGCGGGAGAATCTGAGCAGTTCTTC

J: TRBJ2-2
V: TRBV4-1
D: TRBD2
size: .
CDR3: CASSQEAGGRGVSTGELFF
DNA: TGCGCCAGCAGCCAAGAAGCGGGCGGGAGGGGAGTCAGCACCGGGGAGCTGTTTTTT

J: TRBJ2-7
V: TRBV3-1/TRBV3-2
D: TRBD2
size: .
CDR3: CASSQWFGGSYEQYF
DNA: TGTGCCAGCAGCCAATGGTTTGGCGGGAGTTACGAGCAGTACTTC

J: TRBJ2-3
V: TRBV29-1
D: .
size: .
CDR3: CSVAHPKRERLRDTQYF
DNA: TGCAGCGTTGCCCACCCCAAACGGGAGAGACTTAGAGATACGCAGTATTTT

J: TRBJ2-1
V: TRBV5-1
D: .
size: .
CDR3: CASSAGSSDEQFF
DNA: TGCGCCAGCAGTGCCGGGAGTAGCGATGAGCAGTTCTTC

J: TRBJ2-3
V: TRBV5-1
D: TRBD1
size: .
CDR3: CASSSLPTQGAPDTQYF
DNA: TGCGCCAGCAGCTCTCTACCGACACAGGGGGCCCCAGATACGCAGTATTTT

J: TRBJ2-7
V: TRBV6-5
D: TRBD1
size: .
CDR3: CASSRGQGSEQYF
DNA: TGTGCCAGCAGTCGCGGACAGGGGAGCGAGCAGTACTTC